These T cell receptor beta chains were read from a single sample in a study of PD-1 blockade in mismatch repair-deficient tumors. Some clones are missing from TCRdb's copy, which holds only in-frame ones; the method was immunoSEQ multiplex PCR. Of under 50,000 clones in the sample, 80% to 85% were seen once. This specimen consisted of PBMCs, obtained around 38 weeks after starting pembrolizumab. The source is an adult with mismatch repair-deficient cancer. Both conserved end residues are part of each CDR3.

V gene: TRBV2
CDR3 length: 14
J gene: TRBJ1-2
CDR3 protein: CASSDTGGADGYTF

V gene: TRBV13
CDR3 length: 18
J gene: TRBJ2-1
CDR3 protein: CASSFRTSGRASGNEQFF

V gene: TRBV10-3
CDR3 length: 17
J gene: TRBJ2-4
CDR3 protein: CAISASIFPGNQNIQYF

V gene: TRBV7-2
CDR3 length: 16
J gene: TRBJ2-6
CDR3 protein: CASSYRGDSGANVLTF

V gene: TRBV4-1
CDR3 length: 15
J gene: TRBJ1-6
CDR3 protein: CASSEERRVNSPLHF

V gene: TRBV27
CDR3 length: 14
J gene: TRBJ1-2
CDR3 protein: CASSFGQGASGYTF

V gene: TRBV4-1
CDR3 length: 21
J gene: TRBJ2-1
CDR3 protein: CASSHNSVPNRQGPTYNEQFF

V gene: TRBV6-1
CDR3 length: 14
J gene: TRBJ2-1
CDR3 protein: CASRRGLAYNEQFF

V gene: TRBV5-5
CDR3 length: 14
J gene: TRBJ2-7
CDR3 protein: CASSFRGARGEQYF

V gene: TRBV6-5
CDR3 length: 13
J gene: TRBJ1-4
CDR3 protein: CASSYTEQGKLFF

V gene: TRBV5-4
CDR3 length: 14
J gene: TRBJ2-5
CDR3 protein: CASSLGGGLETQYF

V gene: TRBV5-4
CDR3 length: 13
J gene: TRBJ1-2
CDR3 protein: CASSLDGFRGYTF

V gene: TRBV28
CDR3 length: 20
J gene: TRBJ2-1
CDR3 protein: CASSYLGGSGSLGSYNEQFF

V gene: TRBV7-9
CDR3 length: 14
J gene: TRBJ2-7
CDR3 protein: CASSLGWTPYEQYF

V gene: TRBV15
CDR3 length: 16
J gene: TRBJ2-2
CDR3 protein: CATSRDQLANTGELFF

V gene: TRBV10-1
CDR3 length: 18
J gene: TRBJ2-2
CDR3 protein: CASSESWSGPANTGELFF

V gene: TRBV11-2
CDR3 length: 12
J gene: TRBJ2-4
CDR3 protein: CASRRTGVIQYF

V gene: TRBV11-3
CDR3 length: 16
J gene: TRBJ1-1
CDR3 protein: CASSHPGQGRNTEAFF

V gene: TRBV2
CDR3 length: 13
J gene: TRBJ1-2
CDR3 protein: CASSDNTNYGYTF

V gene: TRBV5-1
CDR3 length: 16
J gene: TRBJ2-3
CDR3 protein: CASSLQGQQGTDTQYF

V gene: TRBV27
CDR3 length: 15
J gene: TRBJ2-3
CDR3 protein: CASSGLAGVTDTQYF

V gene: TRBV5-1
CDR3 length: 13
J gene: TRBJ1-2
CDR3 protein: CASSPGQGYGYTF

V gene: TRBV27
CDR3 length: 14
J gene: TRBJ2-3
CDR3 protein: CASRVAGGTDTQYF

V gene: TRBV9
CDR3 length: 17
J gene: TRBJ1-2
CDR3 protein: CASSVDFAGRGTYGYTF

V gene: TRBV5-7
CDR3 length: 13
J gene: TRBJ2-7
CDR3 protein: CASSLFFRYEQYF

V gene: TRBV4-2
CDR3 length: 17
J gene: TRBJ1-4
CDR3 protein: CASSQDLRGLTNEKLFF

V gene: TRBV10-3
CDR3 length: 15
J gene: TRBJ2-3
CDR3 protein: CAISLIAGVADTQYF

V gene: TRBV6-5
CDR3 length: 14
J gene: TRBJ1-2
CDR3 protein: CASSRDRPNYGYTF

V gene: TRBV9
CDR3 length: 14
J gene: TRBJ1-1
CDR3 protein: CASSLTGLNTEAFF

V gene: TRBV18
CDR3 length: 14
J gene: TRBJ2-7
CDR3 protein: CASSPAGEGYEQYF

V gene: TRBV28
CDR3 length: 16
J gene: TRBJ1-4
CDR3 protein: CASSLPRGLANEKLFF

V gene: TRBV6-5
CDR3 length: 15
J gene: TRBJ2-7
CDR3 protein: CASRPSGTATYEQYF

V gene: TRBV7-9
CDR3 length: 12
J gene: TRBJ2-1
CDR3 protein: CASSFLFEEQFF

V gene: TRBV7-9
CDR3 length: 14
J gene: TRBJ2-7
CDR3 protein: CASSYSGRADEQYF

V gene: TRBV5-6
CDR3 length: 12
J gene: TRBJ2-7
CDR3 protein: CASSLGLRSQYF

V gene: TRBV6-5
CDR3 length: 15
J gene: TRBJ2-2
CDR3 protein: CASSYQIAPTGELFF

V gene: TRBV5-8
CDR3 length: 16
J gene: TRBJ2-7
CDR3 protein: CASSSAGTSGIREQYF

V gene: TRBV9
CDR3 length: 14
J gene: TRBJ2-2
CDR3 protein: CASSRQTGTGELFF

V gene: TRBV19
CDR3 length: 18
J gene: TRBJ2-5
CDR3 protein: CASSITGTSGSGQETQYF

V gene: TRBV27
CDR3 length: 14
J gene: TRBJ1-1
CDR3 protein: CASSWDRMNTEAFF

V gene: TRBV28
CDR3 length: 14
J gene: TRBJ2-5
CDR3 protein: CASSPARGGETQYF

V gene: TRBV4-2
CDR3 length: 17
J gene: TRBJ2-1
CDR3 protein: CASSQRPRLSNYNEQFF

V gene: TRBV30
CDR3 length: 13
J gene: TRBJ2-5
CDR3 protein: CAWTSGRSETQYF

V gene: TRBV6-4
CDR3 length: 15
J gene: TRBJ2-3
CDR3 protein: CASSGTSGTTDTQYF

V gene: TRBV27
CDR3 length: 12
J gene: TRBJ1-5
CDR3 protein: CASGEGDQPQHF

V gene: TRBV30
CDR3 length: 13
J gene: TRBJ1-1
CDR3 protein: CAWSGGQGLEAFF